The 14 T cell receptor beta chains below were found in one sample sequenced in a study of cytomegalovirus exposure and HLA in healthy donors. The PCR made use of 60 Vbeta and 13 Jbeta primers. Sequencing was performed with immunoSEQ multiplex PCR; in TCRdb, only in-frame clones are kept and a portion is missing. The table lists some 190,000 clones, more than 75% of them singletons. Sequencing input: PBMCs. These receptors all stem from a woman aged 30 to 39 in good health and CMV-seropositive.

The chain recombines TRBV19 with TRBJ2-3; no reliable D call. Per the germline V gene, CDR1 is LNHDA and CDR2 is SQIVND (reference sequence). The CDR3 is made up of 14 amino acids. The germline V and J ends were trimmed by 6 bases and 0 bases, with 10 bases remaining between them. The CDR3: CASRDISSTDTQYF. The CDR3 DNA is TGTGCCAGTAGAGACATTTCTAGCACAGATACGCAGTATTTT.

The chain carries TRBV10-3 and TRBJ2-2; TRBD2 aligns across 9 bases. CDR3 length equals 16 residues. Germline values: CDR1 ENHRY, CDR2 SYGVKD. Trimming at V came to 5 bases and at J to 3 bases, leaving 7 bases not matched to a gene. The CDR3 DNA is TGTGCCATCAGTTATAGCGGGAGAATGGACACCGGGGAGCTGTTTTTT. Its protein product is CAISYSGRMDTGELFF.

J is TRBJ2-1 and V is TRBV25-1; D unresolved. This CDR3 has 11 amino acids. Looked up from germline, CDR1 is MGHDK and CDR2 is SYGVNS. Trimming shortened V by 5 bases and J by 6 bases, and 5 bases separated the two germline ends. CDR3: CASSSGNEQFF. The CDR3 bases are TGTGCCAGCAGTTCCGGCAATGAGCAGTTCTTC.

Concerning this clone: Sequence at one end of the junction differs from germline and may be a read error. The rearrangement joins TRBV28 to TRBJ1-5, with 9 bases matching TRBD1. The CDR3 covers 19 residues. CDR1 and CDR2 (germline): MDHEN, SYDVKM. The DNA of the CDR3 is TGTGCCAGCAGTCATATGCCCTCCACACAGGGGGCGCGCAATCGGCCCCAGCATTTT. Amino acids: CASSHMPSTQGARNRPQHF.

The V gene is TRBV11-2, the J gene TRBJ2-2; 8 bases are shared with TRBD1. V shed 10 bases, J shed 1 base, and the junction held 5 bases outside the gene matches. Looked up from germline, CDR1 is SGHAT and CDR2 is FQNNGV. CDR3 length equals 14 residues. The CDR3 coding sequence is TGTGCCATCCCGGGACAGGTGAACACCGGGGAGCTGTTTTTT. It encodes CAIPGQVNTGELFF.

CDR3 protein: CASSVGQGVSSPLHF. The CDR3 DNA follows: TGTGCCAGCAGCGTTGGACAGGGGGTTAGTTCACCCCTCCACTTT. This chain uses TRBV9 with TRBJ1-6, with 10 bases that match TRBD1. The length of the CDR3 is 15 residues. The ends lost 2 bases at V and 9 bases at J; junction bases unmatched: 5. In germline, CDR1 is SGDLS, CDR2 YYNGEE.

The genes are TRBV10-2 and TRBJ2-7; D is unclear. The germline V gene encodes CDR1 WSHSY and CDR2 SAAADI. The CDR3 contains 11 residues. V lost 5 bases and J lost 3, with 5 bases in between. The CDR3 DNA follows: TGCGCCAGCAGTTACAGCTACGAGCAGTACTTC. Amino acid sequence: CASSYSYEQYF.

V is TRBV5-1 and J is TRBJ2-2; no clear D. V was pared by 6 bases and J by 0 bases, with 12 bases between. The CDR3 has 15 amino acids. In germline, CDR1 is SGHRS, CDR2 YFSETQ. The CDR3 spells CASTQSTPNTGELFF. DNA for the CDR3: TGCGCCAGCACCCAATCGACACCGAACACCGGGGAGCTGTTTTTT.

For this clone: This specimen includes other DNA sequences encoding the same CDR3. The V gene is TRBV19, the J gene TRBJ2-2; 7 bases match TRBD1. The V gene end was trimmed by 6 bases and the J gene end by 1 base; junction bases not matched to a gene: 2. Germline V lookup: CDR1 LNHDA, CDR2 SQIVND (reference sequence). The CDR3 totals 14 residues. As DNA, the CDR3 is TGTGCCAGTAGGAGGGACAGGAACACCGGGGAGCTGTTTTTT. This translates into CASRRDRNTGELFF.

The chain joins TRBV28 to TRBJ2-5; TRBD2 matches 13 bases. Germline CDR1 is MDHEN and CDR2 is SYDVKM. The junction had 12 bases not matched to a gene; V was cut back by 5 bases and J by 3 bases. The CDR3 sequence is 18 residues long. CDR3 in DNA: TGTGCCAGCAGTACCGGCCCTACTAGCGGGAGGGCGGAAGAGACCCAGTACTTC. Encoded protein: CASSTGPTSGRAEETQYF.

As DNA, the CDR3 is TGTGCCAGCAGCTTAGGGCTAGCGGGAAATTCCTACGAGCAGTACTTC. Its translation: CASSLGLAGNSYEQYF. The chain links TRBV7-6 to TRBJ2-7; 9 nucleotides agree with TRBD2. With V trimmed by 1 base and J by 1 base, 5 bases remained unmatched. The CDR3 has 16 residues. Germline CDR1 is SGHVS and CDR2 is FNYEAQ.

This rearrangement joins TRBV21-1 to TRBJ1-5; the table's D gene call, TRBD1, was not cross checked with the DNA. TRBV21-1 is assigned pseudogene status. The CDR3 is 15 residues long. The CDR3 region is CASTYWGQGMRPQHF. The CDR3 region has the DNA TGTGCCAGCACCTACTGGGGACAGGGGATGCGACCCCAGCATTTT.

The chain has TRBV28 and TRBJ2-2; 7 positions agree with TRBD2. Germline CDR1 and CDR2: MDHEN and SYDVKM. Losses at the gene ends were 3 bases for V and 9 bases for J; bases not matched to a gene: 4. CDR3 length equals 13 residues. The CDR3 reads CASSLGGSRELFF. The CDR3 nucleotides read TGTGCCAGCAGTTTGGGCGGGAGCAGGGAGCTGTTTTTT.

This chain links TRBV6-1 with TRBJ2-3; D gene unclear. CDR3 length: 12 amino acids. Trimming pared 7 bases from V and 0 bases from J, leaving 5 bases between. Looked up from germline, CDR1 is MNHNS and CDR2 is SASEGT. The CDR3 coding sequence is TGTGCCAGCAAATCTAGCACAGATACGCAGTATTTT. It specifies CASKSSTDTQYF.